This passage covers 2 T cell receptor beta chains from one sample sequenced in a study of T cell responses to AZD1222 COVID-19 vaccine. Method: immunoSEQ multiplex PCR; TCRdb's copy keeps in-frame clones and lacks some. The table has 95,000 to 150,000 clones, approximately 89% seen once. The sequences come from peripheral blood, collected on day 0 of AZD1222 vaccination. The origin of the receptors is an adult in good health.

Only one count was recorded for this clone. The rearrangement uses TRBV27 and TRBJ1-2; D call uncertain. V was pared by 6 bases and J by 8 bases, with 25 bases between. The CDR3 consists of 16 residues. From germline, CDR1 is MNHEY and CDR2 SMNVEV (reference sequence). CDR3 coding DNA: TGTGCCAGCAGCCTAGGGCCACCAGGTACTACTTTCGGCTACACCTTC. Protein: CASSLGPPGTTFGYTF.

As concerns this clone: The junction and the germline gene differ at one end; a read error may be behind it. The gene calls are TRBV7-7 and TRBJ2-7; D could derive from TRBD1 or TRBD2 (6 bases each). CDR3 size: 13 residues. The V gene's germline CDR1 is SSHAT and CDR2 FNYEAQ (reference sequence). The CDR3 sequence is CASSPGGGYEQYF. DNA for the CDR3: TGTGCTAGCAGCCCAGGAGGGGGCTACGAGCAGTACTTC.